This T cell receptor (beta chain) was profiled in a study of shared clonotypes between healthy human individuals. Here immunoSEQ multiplex PCR was the method, and the copy in TCRdb shows in-frame clones only, minus some. This sample has about 480,000 clones, with 60% to 80% found just once. Germline loops: CDR1 SGHNT, CDR2 YENEEA. This CDR3 is 15 amino acids long. J gave up 6 bases and V 5 bases, and 9 bases lay outside the gene matches. This sequence originates from a middle-aged woman in good health. Some clones in this sample may be carry-over from other donors' samples. The source material was PBMCs. This chain links TRBV11-3 with TRBJ2-1; 8 bases match TRBD1. The CDR3 bases are TGTGCCAGCAGCGACCGGGACAGGTTGGGCAATGAGCAGTTCTTC. Residues: CASSDRDRLGNEQFF.